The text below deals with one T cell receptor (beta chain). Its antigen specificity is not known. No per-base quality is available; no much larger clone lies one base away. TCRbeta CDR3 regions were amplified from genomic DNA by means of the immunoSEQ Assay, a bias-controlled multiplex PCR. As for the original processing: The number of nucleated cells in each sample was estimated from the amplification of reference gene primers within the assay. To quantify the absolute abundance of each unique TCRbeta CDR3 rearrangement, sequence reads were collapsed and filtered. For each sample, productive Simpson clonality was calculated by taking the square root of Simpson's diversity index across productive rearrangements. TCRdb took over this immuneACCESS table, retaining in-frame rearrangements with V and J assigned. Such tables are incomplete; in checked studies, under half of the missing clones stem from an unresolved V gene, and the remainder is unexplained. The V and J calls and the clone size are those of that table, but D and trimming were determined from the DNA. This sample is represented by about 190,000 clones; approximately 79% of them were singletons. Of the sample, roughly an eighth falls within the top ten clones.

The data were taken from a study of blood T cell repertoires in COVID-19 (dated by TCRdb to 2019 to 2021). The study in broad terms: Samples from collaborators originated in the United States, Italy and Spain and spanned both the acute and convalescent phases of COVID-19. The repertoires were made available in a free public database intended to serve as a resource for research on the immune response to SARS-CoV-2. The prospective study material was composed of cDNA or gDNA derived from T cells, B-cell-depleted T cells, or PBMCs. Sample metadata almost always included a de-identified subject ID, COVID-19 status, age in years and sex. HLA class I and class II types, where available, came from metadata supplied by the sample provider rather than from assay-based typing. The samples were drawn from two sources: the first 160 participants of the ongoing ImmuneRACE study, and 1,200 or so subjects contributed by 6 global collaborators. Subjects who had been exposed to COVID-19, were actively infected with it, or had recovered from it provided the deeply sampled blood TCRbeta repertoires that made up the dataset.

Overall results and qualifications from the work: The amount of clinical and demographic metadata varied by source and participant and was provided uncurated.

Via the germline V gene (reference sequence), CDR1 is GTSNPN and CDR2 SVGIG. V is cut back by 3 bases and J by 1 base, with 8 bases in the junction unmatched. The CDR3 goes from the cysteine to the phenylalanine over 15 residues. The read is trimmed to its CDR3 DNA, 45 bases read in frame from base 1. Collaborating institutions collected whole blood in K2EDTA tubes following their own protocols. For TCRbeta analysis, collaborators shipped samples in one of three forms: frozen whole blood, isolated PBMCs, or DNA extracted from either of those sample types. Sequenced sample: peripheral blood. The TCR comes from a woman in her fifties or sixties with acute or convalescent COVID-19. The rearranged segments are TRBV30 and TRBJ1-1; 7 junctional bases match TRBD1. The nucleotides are TGTGCCTGGAGAGCAGGGCGACAGGGGAACACTGAAGCTTTCTTT. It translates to CAWRAGRQGNTEAFF.